This T cell receptor beta chain was retrieved from a study of T cell changes during pregnancy in multiple sclerosis. Trimming at V came to 0 bases and at J to 8 bases, leaving 8 bases not matched to a gene. The CDR3 runs 16 residues. The germline V gene has CDR1 MGHRA and CDR2 YSYEKL. Assay: immunoSEQ multiplex PCR; the TCRdb copy retains only in-frame clones and omits some. The repertoire includes 55,000 to 85,000 clones, around 90% of them detected once, and roughly 1.1% sits in the top ten. J is TRBJ1-2 and V is TRBV4-1; TRBD1 agrees at 11 bases. This specimen consisted of peripheral blood, obtained in the third trimester of pregnancy. The receptor was isolated from a female donor with multiple sclerosis, enrolled in a pregnancy study. CDR3: CASSQERTGGMMGYTF. Here the CDR3 DNA reads TGCGCCAGCAGCCAAGAAAGGACAGGGGGCATGATGGGCTACACCTTC.